This T cell receptor beta chain was recovered during a study of chronic HIV infection and antiretroviral therapy. TCRdb itself ran the 5' RACE reads through MiXCR, one entry per CDR3 protein. This table has more than 30,000 distinct CDR3 sequences, 7.5% to 10% appearing once. This clonotype came up many times. CDR3 length equals 15 residues. Trimming left V 9 bases short and J 3 bases short, with 19 bases between. The germline V gene has CDR1 MNHEY and CDR2 SVGEGT. Sequenced sample: peripheral blood. V is TRBV6-2 or TRBV6-3 and J is TRBJ2-3; D ambiguous. The source is an adult who had HIV and had not received antiretroviral therapy, or was an uninfected healthy control (not recorded which). The CDR3 DNA reads as TGTGCCAGGGCCCGCGGTTCCGTCTCTACAGATACGCAGTATTTT. It yields the protein CARARGSVSTDTQYF.